This is a list of T cell receptor beta chains from one sample in a study of T cell responses to AZD1222 COVID-19 vaccine. The repertoire was sequenced with immunoSEQ multiplex PCR; TCRdb's copy has only in-frame clones and lacks some. The sample includes roughly 150,000 clones, around nine tenths seen only once; the top ten take 1.5% to 2%. The sample in question was peripheral blood, obtained on day 0 of AZD1222 vaccination. The source is an adult in good health. The CDR3 runs from the conserved cysteine through the conserved F or W. A D gene is named only where the DNA matches it firmly. Size is stated for part of the rows, as once, few or many counts, or as a class when the clone is expanded.

v_call	j_call	d_call	clone_size	cdr3_nt	cdr3_aa
TRBV6-4	TRBJ2-1	TRBD2	NA	TGTGCCAGCAGTGACTCCGGGACTAGCGGGAGCAATGAGCAGTTCTTC	CASSDSGTSGSNEQFF
TRBV7-9	TRBJ1-1	NA	NA	TGTGCCAGCAGCTTAGAAGGGGTGGGTACTGAAGCTTTCTTT	CASSLEGVGTEAFF
TRBV12-3/TRBV12-4	TRBJ1-1	NA	NA	TGTGCCAGCAGTTCGAGGAACACTGAAGCTTTCTTT	CASSSRNTEAFF
TRBV28	TRBJ1-2	NA	NA	TGTGCCAGCACATACGGACACCTTAACTATGGCTACACCTTC	CASTYGHLNYGYTF
TRBV28	TRBJ1-2	TRBD1	NA	TGTGCCAGCACCGAAAGACAGGGGCCAGGCTACACCTTC	CASTERQGPGYTF
TRBV27	TRBJ1-2	TRBD1	NA	TGTGCCAGCAGTTTCCAGGGGGCGCCCCACTATGGCTACACCTTC	CASSFQGAPHYGYTF
TRBV9	TRBJ2-7	TRBD2	once	TGTGCCAGCAGCGTAGGAGGCGGGGGGTCCTACGAGCAGTACTTC	CASSVGGGGSYEQYF
TRBV6-5	TRBJ1-6	TRBD1	NA	TGTGCCAGCAGTTACTGGGGACAGGGTGATTCACCCCTCCACTTT	CASSYWGQGDSPLHF
TRBV27	TRBJ1-1	NA	NA	TGTGCCAGCTCCAATTTCGGGTGGGGCGGCATGAACACTGAAGCTTTCTTT	CASSNFGWGGMNTEAFF
TRBV15	TRBJ1-5	TRBD1	NA	TGTGCCACCAGCAGAGATCTAGGACAGGGGGGAGGTCAGCCCCAGCATTTT	CATSRDLGQGGGQPQHF
TRBV25-1	TRBJ2-1	NA	NA	TGTGCCAGCAGTGCCCTCCACTACAATGAGCAGTTCTTC	CASSALHYNEQFF
TRBV4-1	TRBJ2-5	TRBD1	NA	TGCGCCAGCAGCCAAAGCACCGGGACAGGGGAAGAGACCCAGTACTTC	CASSQSTGTGEETQYF
TRBV7-2	TRBJ2-4	TRBD2	NA	TGTGCCAGCAGCCCCATTGGGGGAGGGTTGGCCAAAAACATTCAGTACTTC	CASSPIGGGLAKNIQYF
TRBV5-1	TRBJ1-2	TRBD1	NA	TGCGCCAGCAGCAACGGACAGGACTACTATGGCTACACCTTC	CASSNGQDYYGYTF
TRBV28	TRBJ1-4	TRBD1	NA	TGTGCCAGCAGTTTTGCCGGGACAGATAATGAAAAACTGTTTTTT	CASSFAGTDNEKLFF
TRBV13	TRBJ2-3	NA	NA	TGTGCCAGCAGCGTCGCCCTGGCCGGGAATAGCACAGATACGCAGTATTTT	CASSVALAGNSTDTQYF
TRBV7-9	TRBJ1-1	NA	NA	TGTGCCAGCAGCTTATTCTCGGGCACTGAAGCTTTCTTT	CASSLFSGTEAFF
TRBV24-1	TRBJ2-1	TRBD2	NA	TGTGCCACCAGTGAACCGACTAGCGGGGGCTTTTCCTACAATGAGCAGTTCTTC	CATSEPTSGGFSYNEQFF
TRBV4-2	TRBJ1-1	NA	NA	TGTGCCAGCAGCCAAGGCCAAGAAGCTTTCTTT	CASSQGQEAFF
TRBV24-1	TRBJ2-1	NA	NA	TGTGCCACCCGAGGACCCCAGCCTGGGAATGAGCAGTTCTTC	CATRGPQPGNEQFF
TRBV15	TRBJ2-2	NA	NA	TGTGCCACCGCGGGCCAGGGATCTTCCGGGGAGCTGTTTTTT	CATAGQGSSGELFF
TRBV5-6	TRBJ2-4	NA	NA	TGTGCCAGCAGCTTGGTCGGGGAAATATGGGCCAAAAACATTCAGTACTTC	CASSLVGEIWAKNIQYF
TRBV20-1	TRBJ2-3	NA	NA	TGCAGTGCTAGTCGGATCACAGATACGCAGTATTTT	CSASRITDTQYF
TRBV7-9	TRBJ2-5	TRBD1	few	TGTGCCGGAGACAGGGGCCAAGAGACCCAGTACTTC	CAGDRGQETQYF
TRBV7-2	TRBJ2-1	NA	NA	TGTGCCAGCAGCTTAGCCCGGGACAATGAGCAGTTCTTC	CASSLARDNEQFF
TRBV10-1	TRBJ1-1	NA	NA	TGCGCCAGCGTTAAAAGCCCCCAGGGGAGGAACACTGAAGCTTTCTTT	CASVKSPQGRNTEAFF